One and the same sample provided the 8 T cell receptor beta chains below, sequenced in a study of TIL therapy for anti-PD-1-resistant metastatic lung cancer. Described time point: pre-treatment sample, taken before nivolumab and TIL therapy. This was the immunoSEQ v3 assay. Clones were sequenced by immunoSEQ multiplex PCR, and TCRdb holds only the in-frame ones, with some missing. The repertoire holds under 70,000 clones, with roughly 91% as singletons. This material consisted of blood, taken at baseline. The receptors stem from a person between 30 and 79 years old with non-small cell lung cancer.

CDR3 in amino acids: CATWRGNCSCSYEQYF. Here the CDR3 DNA reads TGCGCCACGTGGCGGGGAAACTGTAGCTGCTCCTACGAGCAGTACTTC. This sequence joins TRBV10-1 and TRBJ2-7; tentative D call: TRBD2 (6 bases). The V gene's germline CDR1 is WNHNN and CDR2 SYGVQD (reference sequence). CDR3 length equals 16 residues. V lost 10 bases and J 0 bases, leaving 22 bases between the germline ends.

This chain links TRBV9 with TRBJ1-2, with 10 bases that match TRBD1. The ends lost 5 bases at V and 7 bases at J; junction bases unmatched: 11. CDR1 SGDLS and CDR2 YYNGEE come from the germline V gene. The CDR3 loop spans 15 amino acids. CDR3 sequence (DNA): TGTGCCAGCAGTCCGGGACAGGGGCATGCTGGTGGCTACACCTTC. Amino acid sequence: CASSPGQGHAGGYTF.

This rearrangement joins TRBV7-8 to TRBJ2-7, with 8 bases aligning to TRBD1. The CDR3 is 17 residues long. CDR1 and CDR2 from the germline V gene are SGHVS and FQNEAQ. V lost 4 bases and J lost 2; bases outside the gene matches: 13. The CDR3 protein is CASSSVAPGDRTYEQYF. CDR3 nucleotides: TGTGCCAGCAGCTCCGTAGCGCCGGGGGACAGGACCTACGAGCAGTACTTC. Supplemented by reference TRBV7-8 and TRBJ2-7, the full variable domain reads GAGVSQSPRYKVAKRGQDVALRCDPISGHVSLFWYQQALGQGPEFLTYFQNEAQLDKSGLPSDRFFAERPEGSVSTLKIQRTQQEDSAVYLCASSSVAPGDRTYEQYFGPGTRLTVT.

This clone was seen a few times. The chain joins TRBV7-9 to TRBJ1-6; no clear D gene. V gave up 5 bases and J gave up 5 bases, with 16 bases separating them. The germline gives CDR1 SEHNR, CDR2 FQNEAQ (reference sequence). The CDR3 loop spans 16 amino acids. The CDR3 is CASSRGGQADNSPLHF. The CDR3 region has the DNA TGTGCCAGCAGCAGAGGAGGGCAGGCAGATAATTCACCCCTCCACTTT. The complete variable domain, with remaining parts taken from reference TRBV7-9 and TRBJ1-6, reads DTGVSQNPRHKITKRGQNVTFRCDPISEHNRLYWYRQTLGQGPEFLTYFQNEAQLEKSRLLSDRFSAERPKGSFSTLEIQRTEQGDSAMYLCASSRGGQADNSPLHFGNGTRLTVT.

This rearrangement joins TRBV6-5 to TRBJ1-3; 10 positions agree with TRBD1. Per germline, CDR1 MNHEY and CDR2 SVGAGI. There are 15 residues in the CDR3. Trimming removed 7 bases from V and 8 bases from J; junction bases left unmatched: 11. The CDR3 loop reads CASKSNPGQGHTIYF. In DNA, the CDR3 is TGTGCCAGCAAGTCGAATCCGGGACAGGGGCACACCATATATTTT.

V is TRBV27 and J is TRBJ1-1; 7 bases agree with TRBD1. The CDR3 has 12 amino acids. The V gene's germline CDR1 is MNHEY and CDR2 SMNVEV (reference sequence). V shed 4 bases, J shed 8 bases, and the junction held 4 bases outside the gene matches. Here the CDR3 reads CASSSRGREAFF. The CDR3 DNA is TGTGCCAGCAGTTCAAGGGGGCGGGAAGCTTTCTTT.

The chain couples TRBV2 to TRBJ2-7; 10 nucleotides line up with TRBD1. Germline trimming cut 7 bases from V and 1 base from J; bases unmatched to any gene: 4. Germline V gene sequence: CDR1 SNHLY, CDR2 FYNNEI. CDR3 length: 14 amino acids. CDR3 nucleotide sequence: TGTGCCAGCAAACCGGGACAGGGGTCCTACGAGCAGTACTTC. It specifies CASKPGQGSYEQYF.

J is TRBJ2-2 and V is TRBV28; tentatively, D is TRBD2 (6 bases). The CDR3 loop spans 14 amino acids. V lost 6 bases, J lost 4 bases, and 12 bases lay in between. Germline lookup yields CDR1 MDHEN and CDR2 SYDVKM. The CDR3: CASRRLVPTGELFF. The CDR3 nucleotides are TGTGCCAGCAGGCGACTAGTCCCCACCGGGGAGCTGTTTTTT. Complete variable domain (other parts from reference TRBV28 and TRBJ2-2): DVKVTQSSRYLVKRTGEKVFLECVQDMDHENMFWYRQDPGLGLRLIYFSYDVKMKEKGDIPEGYSVSREKKERFSLILESASTNQTSMYLCASRRLVPTGELFFGEGSRLTVL.